These T cell receptor beta chains were read from a single sample in a study of blood T cell repertoires in COVID-19. Using immunoSEQ multiplex PCR, the repertoire was profiled, and TCRdb retains in-frame clones only, with some absent. The sample yields approximately 220,000 clones, 70% to 90% seen once. Source material: peripheral blood. These receptors came from a woman aged 45-60 years with acute or convalescent COVID-19. Each CDR3 is given with its conserved first and last residue.

v_gene: TRBV3-1/TRBV3-2
j_gene: TRBJ2-1
CDR3aa: CASSQAGTSNEQFF

v_gene: TRBV3-1/TRBV3-2
j_gene: TRBJ1-2
CDR3aa: CASSQELAGEGYTF

v_gene: TRBV7-8
j_gene: TRBJ2-1
CDR3aa: CASSFRTSGRAGEQFF

v_gene: TRBV7-2
j_gene: TRBJ2-3
CDR3aa: CASSSTRGGAVGTQYF

v_gene: TRBV6-6
j_gene: TRBJ1-3
CDR3aa: CASSYSITSGNTIYF

v_gene: TRBV7-2
j_gene: TRBJ2-1
CDR3aa: CASSLGRGVYNEQFF

v_gene: TRBV2
j_gene: TRBJ2-1
CDR3aa: CASRVGTSGRPNEQFF

v_gene: TRBV12-3/TRBV12-4
j_gene: TRBJ2-3
CDR3aa: CASSTQSTDTQYF

v_gene: TRBV30
j_gene: TRBJ1-1
CDR3aa: CAWSAGQGSTRAFF

v_gene: TRBV10-3
j_gene: TRBJ1-1
CDR3aa: CAISEGRTEAFF

v_gene: TRBV4-1
j_gene: TRBJ1-1
CDR3aa: CASRSTQGAVEAFF

v_gene: TRBV6-6
j_gene: TRBJ2-1
CDR3aa: CASSYPGQGVDEQFF

v_gene: TRBV7-2
j_gene: TRBJ2-1
CDR3aa: CASSLRLAGRVTEQFF

v_gene: TRBV27
j_gene: TRBJ2-7
CDR3aa: CASSLHAAPYEQYF

v_gene: TRBV7-2
j_gene: TRBJ1-2
CDR3aa: CASSLDLMTGGIMGYGYTF

v_gene: TRBV30
j_gene: TRBJ2-6
CDR3aa: CAWSQYSTGANVLTF

v_gene: TRBV11-2
j_gene: TRBJ2-3
CDR3aa: CASSLVTSSTDTQYF

v_gene: TRBV7-2
j_gene: TRBJ2-3
CDR3aa: CASSSFTDTQYF

v_gene: TRBV4-2
j_gene: TRBJ2-7
CDR3aa: CASSQGFGPYEQYF

v_gene: TRBV7-3
j_gene: TRBJ2-1
CDR3aa: CASSLISGGSSDEQFF

v_gene: TRBV30
j_gene: TRBJ1-4
CDR3aa: CAWSTGHREKLFF

v_gene: TRBV7-8
j_gene: TRBJ2-7
CDR3aa: CASSLNREGYEQYF

v_gene: TRBV19
j_gene: TRBJ2-3
CDR3aa: CASSILGGGKGDTQYF

v_gene: TRBV18
j_gene: TRBJ2-7
CDR3aa: CASSPVRGYEQYF

v_gene: TRBV7-2
j_gene: TRBJ2-7
CDR3aa: CASSLSAELVNEQYF

v_gene: TRBV19
j_gene: TRBJ1-5
CDR3aa: CASSPEAYSNQPQHF

v_gene: TRBV29-1
j_gene: TRBJ1-1
CDR3aa: CSGHRGNTEAFF

v_gene: TRBV30
j_gene: TRBJ1-1
CDR3aa: CAWSVLSIGEAFF

v_gene: TRBV6-6
j_gene: TRBJ1-1
CDR3aa: CASTHALGRVTEAFF

v_gene: TRBV6-4
j_gene: TRBJ2-3
CDR3aa: CASSTGPSTDTQYF

v_gene: TRBV10-3
j_gene: TRBJ2-5
CDR3aa: CAIRAGETQYF

v_gene: TRBV2
j_gene: TRBJ1-1
CDR3aa: CASSEWGGEAFF

v_gene: TRBV18
j_gene: TRBJ2-1
CDR3aa: CASSPLSTDPNEQFF

v_gene: TRBV27
j_gene: TRBJ2-5
CDR3aa: CASSFLRGGARETQYF

v_gene: TRBV7-3
j_gene: TRBJ1-6
CDR3aa: CASSSLGRGNSPLHF

v_gene: TRBV3-1/TRBV3-2
j_gene: TRBJ2-6
CDR3aa: CASTFRSSGRRAGANVLTF

v_gene: TRBV11-3
j_gene: TRBJ2-2
CDR3aa: CASSLDLPFASGANTGELFF

v_gene: TRBV15
j_gene: TRBJ2-1
CDR3aa: CATSNNRGGDYNEQFF

v_gene: TRBV24-1
j_gene: TRBJ2-3
CDR3aa: CATSAVSTDTQYF

v_gene: TRBV9
j_gene: TRBJ2-7
CDR3aa: CASSLGGSTSVYEQYF

v_gene: TRBV24-1
j_gene: TRBJ2-2
CDR3aa: CATSRPSGGGTGELFF

v_gene: TRBV5-1
j_gene: TRBJ2-7
CDR3aa: CASSWVDTSYEQYF

v_gene: TRBV19
j_gene: TRBJ1-2
CDR3aa: CASSMAGLYGYTF

v_gene: TRBV7-2
j_gene: TRBJ2-7
CDR3aa: CASSLGLAAPEQYF

v_gene: TRBV5-1
j_gene: TRBJ2-2
CDR3aa: CASSLESSGFPGELFF